The rows below give T cell receptor beta chains drawn from one sample of a study of T cells in narcolepsy. Sequenced by immunoSEQ multiplex PCR; TCRdb stores in-frame clones only, minus some. The top ten hold around 1.2% of the sample, which has tens of thousands of clones, more than 70% seen once. Sequenced sample: CD45RA- memory CD4+ T cells from PBMCs. The receptors were gathered from a human donor with narcolepsy. Both conserved end residues are part of each CDR3. D genes are given only for firm matches. The size entry is marked missing in some rows and otherwise reads once, few, many or a size class.

size: .; V: TRBV5-4; J: TRBJ2-5; D: .; DNA: TGTGCCAGCAGCTCTACCGGGGGAGGGGGAGAGACCCAGTACTTC; CDR3: CASSSTGGGGETQYF
size: .; V: TRBV18; J: TRBJ1-1; D: .; DNA: TGTGCCAGCTCACCCCTCCGGGCGAACACTGAAGCTTTCTTT; CDR3: CASSPLRANTEAFF
size: .; V: TRBV18; J: TRBJ1-1; D: .; DNA: TGTGCCAGCTCACAGGGGGAGGGCACTGAAGCTTTCTTT; CDR3: CASSQGEGTEAFF
size: .; V: TRBV7-2; J: TRBJ1-1; D: .; DNA: TGTGCCAGCAGCTTTAGGGGAAACACTGAAGCTTTCTTT; CDR3: CASSFRGNTEAFF
size: .; V: TRBV19; J: TRBJ2-1; D: TRBD2; DNA: TGTGCCAGCTCCCATCGCCCGGGACTAGCGGGAGGAACCTACAATGAGCAGTTCTTC; CDR3: CASSHRPGLAGGTYNEQFF
size: few; V: TRBV15; J: TRBJ1-5; D: .; DNA: TGTGCCACCAGCAGAGCTCCCCTGGAGGGGCAGCCCCAGCATTTT; CDR3: CATSRAPLEGQPQHF
size: .; V: TRBV7-7; J: TRBJ1-6; D: .; DNA: TGTGCCAGCAGCTTAGATAGGCGGGATTCACCCCTCCACTTT; CDR3: CASSLDRRDSPLHF
size: .; V: TRBV11-3; J: TRBJ2-7; D: .; DNA: TGTGCCAGCAGCTCCTCCCCCGGATACTCCTACGAGCAGTACTTC; CDR3: CASSSSPGYSYEQYF
size: .; V: TRBV6-5; J: TRBJ2-7; D: TRBD2; DNA: TGTGCCAGCAGCGCAGCGGGAGTGGGGGGCGAGCAGTACTTC; CDR3: CASSAAGVGGEQYF
size: .; V: TRBV7-2; J: TRBJ1-1; D: TRBD1; DNA: TGTGCCAGCAGCCGTAGACAGGGCCGGTTTGCTGAAGCTTTCTTT; CDR3: CASSRRQGRFAEAFF
size: .; V: TRBV5-6; J: TRBJ2-3; D: .; DNA: TGTGCCAGCAGCTTGCCCCCTACAGATACGCAGTATTTT; CDR3: CASSLPPTDTQYF
size: .; V: TRBV5-4; J: TRBJ1-3; D: TRBD1; DNA: TGTGCCAGCAGCTTGGGGGTCGGGACAGGACAAAACACCATATATTTT; CDR3: CASSLGVGTGQNTIYF
size: .; V: TRBV28; J: TRBJ1-1; D: .; DNA: TGTGCCAGCCAAGTTACAGGGAGGGTCGCTGAAGCTTTCTTT; CDR3: CASQVTGRVAEAFF
size: .; V: TRBV5-4; J: TRBJ2-1; D: .; DNA: TGTGCCAGCAGCTTGGAGTCAGGGGGGCCATATAATGAGCAGTTCTTC; CDR3: CASSLESGGPYNEQFF
size: .; V: TRBV5-1; J: TRBJ2-3; D: TRBD2; DNA: TGCGCCAGCACCCCGACTAGCTACGGAGGGGATACGCAGTATTTT; CDR3: CASTPTSYGGDTQYF
size: .; V: TRBV6-1; J: TRBJ1-1; D: .; DNA: TGTGCCAGCAGCCGACCCGGCACTGAAGCTTTCTTT; CDR3: CASSRPGTEAFF
size: .; V: TRBV6-1; J: TRBJ1-2; D: .; DNA: TGTGCCAGCAGTGTGTCGGGGGGCTATGGCTACACCTTC; CDR3: CASSVSGGYGYTF
size: .; V: TRBV6-5; J: TRBJ2-7; D: .; DNA: TGTGCCAGCAGTTATACAGGTACCGGGAACGAGCAGTACTTC; CDR3: CASSYTGTGNEQYF
size: .; V: TRBV4-3; J: TRBJ2-2; D: TRBD2; DNA: TGCGCCAGCAGCCAAGATCAGCTAGCGGGGGGCACCGGGGAGCTGTTTTTT; CDR3: CASSQDQLAGGTGELFF
size: .; V: TRBV4-3; J: TRBJ1-6; D: TRBD1; DNA: TGCGCCAGCAGCCAAGATGCAGGGGGGACCTATAATTCACCCCTCCACTTT; CDR3: CASSQDAGGTYNSPLHF
size: .; V: TRBV7-9; J: TRBJ2-6; D: TRBD1; DNA: TGTGCCAGCAGCACCGGGACAGGTCGGTCTGGGGCCAACGTCCTGACTTTC; CDR3: CASSTGTGRSGANVLTF
size: .; V: TRBV29-1; J: TRBJ1-3; D: .; DNA: TGCAGCGCAGGAACCGGGACGTACTCTGGAAACACCATATATTTT; CDR3: CSAGTGTYSGNTIYF
size: .; V: TRBV7-9; J: TRBJ2-2; D: TRBD2; DNA: TGTGCCAGCAGCTTTCTAGCGGGAGGCACCGGGGAGCTGTTTTTT; CDR3: CASSFLAGGTGELFF
size: .; V: TRBV7-2; J: TRBJ2-7; D: .; DNA: TGTGCCAGCAGCTTCGACAGTTCCTACGAGCAGTACTTC; CDR3: CASSFDSSYEQYF
size: .; V: TRBV28; J: TRBJ1-3; D: .; DNA: TGTGCCAGCAGTCCGCCGGGGACGGCTGGAAACACCATATATTTT; CDR3: CASSPPGTAGNTIYF
size: .; V: TRBV18; J: TRBJ1-2; D: TRBD1; DNA: TGTGCCAGCTCACCTAGATCCGGGGACAGCTATGGCTACACCTTC; CDR3: CASSPRSGDSYGYTF
size: .; V: TRBV30; J: TRBJ1-1; D: TRBD1; DNA: TGTGCCTGGAGTTCCTCGACAGGGATCATGAACACTGAAGCTTTCTTT; CDR3: CAWSSSTGIMNTEAFF
size: .; V: TRBV7-3; J: TRBJ2-2; D: .; DNA: TGTGCCAGCAGCCCAGGGACCAGGCAAGGGGAGCTGTTTTTT; CDR3: CASSPGTRQGELFF
size: .; V: TRBV2; J: TRBJ1-1; D: .; DNA: TGTGCCAGCAGTGAAAGTGATTGGAAAGCTTTCTTT; CDR3: CASSESDWKAFF
size: .; V: TRBV5-8; J: TRBJ2-1; D: .; DNA: TGTGCCAGCAGCTTGGGCTCTCGCTCCTACAATGAGCAGTTCTTC; CDR3: CASSLGSRSYNEQFF
size: .; V: TRBV7-3; J: TRBJ2-1; D: .; DNA: TGTGCCAGCAGCTTACAGGGGTCGATCTCCTACAATGAGCAGTTCTTC; CDR3: CASSLQGSISYNEQFF
size: .; V: TRBV2; J: TRBJ2-1; D: .; DNA: TGTGCCAGCAGAGTAAGCGGGCAAGCCTACAATGAGCAGTTCTTC; CDR3: CASRVSGQAYNEQFF
size: .; V: TRBV7-3; J: TRBJ2-5; D: TRBD1; DNA: TGTGCCAGCAGTCAGGGGGCAAGTACTAAGACCCAGTACTTC; CDR3: CASSQGASTKTQYF
size: .; V: TRBV7-2; J: TRBJ2-1; D: TRBD2; DNA: TGTGCCAGCAACACTGATGGGGCTAGCGGGAGCTACGGGCAGTTCTTC; CDR3: CASNTDGASGSYGQFF
size: .; V: TRBV2; J: TRBJ2-7; D: TRBD1; DNA: TGTGCCAGCAGTTCTGGGGACAGCTCCTACGAGCAGTACTTC; CDR3: CASSSGDSSYEQYF
size: .; V: TRBV5-6; J: TRBJ1-2; D: TRBD1; DNA: TGTGCCAGCAGCCGGTTATTCGACAGGGCTCGTAACTATGGCTACACCTTC; CDR3: CASSRLFDRARNYGYTF
size: .; V: TRBV6-5; J: TRBJ1-5; D: .; DNA: TGTGCCAGCAGTTACGGGGGTAGCAATCAGCCCCAGCATTTT; CDR3: CASSYGGSNQPQHF
size: .; V: TRBV28; J: TRBJ2-5; D: .; DNA: TGTGCCAGCTCAACCTTCGGGCGAGGGAAAGAGACCCAGTACTTC; CDR3: CASSTFGRGKETQYF
size: .; V: TRBV2; J: TRBJ2-1; D: .; DNA: TGTGCCAGCAGGGCTATGGGCGAGTTGAATGAGCAGTTCTTC; CDR3: CASRAMGELNEQFF
size: .; V: TRBV19; J: TRBJ1-1; D: .; DNA: TGTGCCAGTAGTATGGGGGGGTTTGAAGCTTTCTTT; CDR3: CASSMGGFEAFF
size: .; V: TRBV7-2; J: TRBJ1-2; D: TRBD1; DNA: TGTGCCAGCAGCTTAGCGCCGGGACAGGGGTATGGCTACACCTTC; CDR3: CASSLAPGQGYGYTF
size: .; V: TRBV12-5; J: TRBJ1-1; D: TRBD1; DNA: TGTGCTAGTGGTTTGGTACGGGACAGGGGAATGAACACTGAAGCTTTCTTT; CDR3: CASGLVRDRGMNTEAFF
size: .; V: TRBV29-1; J: TRBJ2-1; D: .; DNA: TGCAGCGCCACCGTACGGAGCAATGAGCAGTTCTTC; CDR3: CSATVRSNEQFF
size: .; V: TRBV7-3; J: TRBJ2-6; D: .; DNA: TGTGCCAGCAGCTCCCCGTGGCGCTCTGGGGCCAACGTCCTGACTTTC; CDR3: CASSSPWRSGANVLTF
size: .; V: TRBV6-1; J: TRBJ2-1; D: .; DNA: TGTGCCAGCAGTGATAACAGATTCCAGTTCTTC; CDR3: CASSDNRFQFF
size: .; V: TRBV7-6; J: TRBJ1-6; D: TRBD1; DNA: TGTGCCAGCAGCTTAGACAGGGGAGATGGTGGTTCACCCCTCCACTTT; CDR3: CASSLDRGDGGSPLHF
size: .; V: TRBV5-1; J: TRBJ2-1; D: .; DNA: TGCGCCAGCAGCCAGCCTACCAAGCCTCGCCCGCACTCCTACAATGAGCAGTTCTTC; CDR3: CASSQPTKPRPHSYNEQFF